The T cell receptor beta chain described here comes from a study of blood T cells in healthy people across ages. Study-wide findings and caveats: A roughly linear age-dependent decrease characterized TCR beta diversity per million T cells. More naive CD4+ cells and higher diversity were found in long-lived than in aged donors.

With respect to this clonotype: Its antigen is not identified.

CDR1 MNHNS and CDR2 SASEGT come from the germline V gene. The length of the CDR3 is 21 residues. Trimming left V 2 bases short and J 0 bases short, with 26 bases between. A second PCR of about 6 to 11 cycles used a sample-barcoded 5' primer and a J-beta primer mix. Template switching added a 12-random-nucleotide identifier to every cDNA molecule. TCRdb used MiXCR to reprocess the 5' RACE reads, holding one entry per CDR3 protein. Here the sample spans approximately 400,000 distinct CDR3 sequences, approximately 52% being singletons. This chain joins TRBV6-1 and TRBJ1-5, with D possibly matching TRBD1 (5 bases). Sequencing used blood. The clonotype originates from a man between 60 and 75 years old in good health. The CDR3 region has the DNA TGTGCCAGCAGTGAACAAGCCCTCCGACAGCCACGATACGATAGCAATCAGCCCCAGCATTTT. It is translated as CASSEQALRQPRYDSNQPQHF.